Listed below are T cell receptor beta chains from one sample, sequenced in a study of CD8 T cells in ankylosing spondylitis. TCRdb re-derived calls from the 5' RACE reads in MiXCR, one entry per CDR3 protein. The sample has about 350,000 distinct CDR3 sequences; 20% to 25% are singletons. Sequenced material: blood, either unsorted or a sorted T cell fraction (not recorded which). The receptors come from a male donor with ankylosing spondylitis or in good health (not recorded which). CDR3s include the opening cysteine and the closing phenylalanine or tryptophan.

v_call	j_call	cdr3_aa
TRBV24-1	TRBJ1-4	CATSEGSVRNEKLFF
TRBV10-3	TRBJ1-1	CAIKFDGYTEAFF
TRBV27	TRBJ2-7	CASSLGTNPYEQYF
TRBV7-9	TRBJ2-1	CASSSTSGATSYNEQFF
TRBV6-1	TRBJ2-7	CASSERAGGHEQYF
TRBV12-3/TRBV12-4	TRBJ2-2	CASSSGTSGTSPTGELFF
TRBV12-3/TRBV12-4	TRBJ2-3	CASSSLGADTQYF
TRBV7-9	TRBJ2-1	CASSLTLTSSYNEQFF
TRBV30	TRBJ2-5	CAWRETGSQETQYF
TRBV29-1	TRBJ2-1	CSVAQAGIEGGEQFF
TRBV5-1	TRBJ2-2	CASRATGRELFF
TRBV7-8	TRBJ2-2	CASKKSTGELFF
TRBV6-1	TRBJ2-7	CASTMTGYGYEQYF
TRBV28	TRBJ1-1	CASDQGRGAFF
TRBV5-5	TRBJ2-5	CASSSPQGTQYF
TRBV24-1	TRBJ2-6	CATSAHRGSGANVLTF
TRBV20-1	TRBJ2-5	CSARDRETQYF
TRBV11-2	TRBJ2-1	CASSPPQGFNEQFF
TRBV29-1	TRBJ1-1	CSVGGLGTEAFF
TRBV7-9	TRBJ2-5	CASSSRSGRSQETQYF
TRBV20-1	TRBJ2-3	CSAKGVNTDTQYF
TRBV7-9	TRBJ1-2	CASSSHVRVGYGYTF
TRBV2	TRBJ2-5	CASSGDRGLQETQYF
TRBV29-1	TRBJ1-5	CSVVQGRVNQPQHF
TRBV2	TRBJ1-1	CASSEFGHSRGAEAFF
TRBV18	TRBJ2-1	CASSPGVAGAYNEQFF
TRBV10-2	TRBJ2-5	CASSGQILQETQYF
TRBV6-5	TRBJ2-7	CASSYPRDRDYEQYF
TRBV11-2	TRBJ2-7	CASSSIIVNPSYEQYF
TRBV11-2	TRBJ2-7	CASSLTLYSYEQYF
TRBV12-3/TRBV12-4	TRBJ2-7	CASSGEGTYEQYF
TRBV12-3/TRBV12-4	TRBJ2-2	CASSLNVAGELFF
TRBV7-6	TRBJ2-5	CASGSGASGGVETQYF
TRBV29-1	TRBJ2-5	CSVAGEGETQYF
TRBV6-4	TRBJ2-1	CASAKDSGGVNEQFF
TRBV7-6	TRBJ1-2	CASSSGGENYGYTF
TRBV20-1	TRBJ1-1	CSARDDRRVNTEAFF
TRBV6-5	TRBJ1-4	CASSFRWANEKLFF
TRBV9	TRBJ2-3	CASSVGGLETDTQYF
TRBV28	TRBJ2-4	CASRDSYLAKNIQYF
TRBV12-3/TRBV12-4	TRBJ2-7	CASSFHRDRSSYEQYF
TRBV30	TRBJ2-5	CAWSVTGGETQYF
TRBV6-5	TRBJ2-7	CASSLGGGASEQYF
TRBV10-1	TRBJ2-1	CASSEKGASYNEQFF
TRBV5-4	TRBJ2-2	CARSSGYTGELFF
TRBV7-2	TRBJ2-3	CASSLEGQYSTDTQYF
TRBV29-1	TRBJ2-5	CSVEGWDNQETQYF
TRBV6-4	TRBJ2-1	CASRGQGRNEQFF
TRBV7-8	TRBJ2-1	CASSSRGSGGSNEQFF
TRBV20-1	TRBJ1-5	CSARPANQPQHF
TRBV20-1	TRBJ2-6	CSAREPGAISGANVLTF
TRBV12-3/TRBV12-4	TRBJ2-3	CASSLAGGHDTQYF
TRBV7-8	TRBJ2-1	CASSLWQGATYNEQFF
TRBV6-5	TRBJ1-1	CASSYSLTGTNTEAFF